Sequencing of this TCR beta chain was carried out in a study of cytomegalovirus exposure and HLA in healthy donors. PCR was performed using 60 Vbeta and 13 Jbeta primers. TCRdb's table, derived via immunoSEQ multiplex PCR, lists solely in-frame clones and lacks some. This sample has approximately 170,000 clones, with approximately 80% found just once. This CDR3 spans 13 amino acids. Per the germline V gene, CDR1 is LNHDA and CDR2 is SQIVND (reference sequence). The germline V and J ends were trimmed by 9 bases and 1 base, with 12 bases remaining between them. About this clone: Its cognate antigen is unknown.

Study-level points and caveats: A highly shared variant cluster was judged a likely technical artifact.

The gene calls are TRBV19 and TRBJ1-2; D possibly corresponds to TRBD1 (6 bases). The sample comprised PBMCs. This TCR came from a woman in her forties or fifties in good health and CMV-seropositive. CDR3 nucleotides: TGTGCCAGCGGACAGAATAATAACTATGGCTACACCTTC. It specifies CASGQNNNYGYTF.